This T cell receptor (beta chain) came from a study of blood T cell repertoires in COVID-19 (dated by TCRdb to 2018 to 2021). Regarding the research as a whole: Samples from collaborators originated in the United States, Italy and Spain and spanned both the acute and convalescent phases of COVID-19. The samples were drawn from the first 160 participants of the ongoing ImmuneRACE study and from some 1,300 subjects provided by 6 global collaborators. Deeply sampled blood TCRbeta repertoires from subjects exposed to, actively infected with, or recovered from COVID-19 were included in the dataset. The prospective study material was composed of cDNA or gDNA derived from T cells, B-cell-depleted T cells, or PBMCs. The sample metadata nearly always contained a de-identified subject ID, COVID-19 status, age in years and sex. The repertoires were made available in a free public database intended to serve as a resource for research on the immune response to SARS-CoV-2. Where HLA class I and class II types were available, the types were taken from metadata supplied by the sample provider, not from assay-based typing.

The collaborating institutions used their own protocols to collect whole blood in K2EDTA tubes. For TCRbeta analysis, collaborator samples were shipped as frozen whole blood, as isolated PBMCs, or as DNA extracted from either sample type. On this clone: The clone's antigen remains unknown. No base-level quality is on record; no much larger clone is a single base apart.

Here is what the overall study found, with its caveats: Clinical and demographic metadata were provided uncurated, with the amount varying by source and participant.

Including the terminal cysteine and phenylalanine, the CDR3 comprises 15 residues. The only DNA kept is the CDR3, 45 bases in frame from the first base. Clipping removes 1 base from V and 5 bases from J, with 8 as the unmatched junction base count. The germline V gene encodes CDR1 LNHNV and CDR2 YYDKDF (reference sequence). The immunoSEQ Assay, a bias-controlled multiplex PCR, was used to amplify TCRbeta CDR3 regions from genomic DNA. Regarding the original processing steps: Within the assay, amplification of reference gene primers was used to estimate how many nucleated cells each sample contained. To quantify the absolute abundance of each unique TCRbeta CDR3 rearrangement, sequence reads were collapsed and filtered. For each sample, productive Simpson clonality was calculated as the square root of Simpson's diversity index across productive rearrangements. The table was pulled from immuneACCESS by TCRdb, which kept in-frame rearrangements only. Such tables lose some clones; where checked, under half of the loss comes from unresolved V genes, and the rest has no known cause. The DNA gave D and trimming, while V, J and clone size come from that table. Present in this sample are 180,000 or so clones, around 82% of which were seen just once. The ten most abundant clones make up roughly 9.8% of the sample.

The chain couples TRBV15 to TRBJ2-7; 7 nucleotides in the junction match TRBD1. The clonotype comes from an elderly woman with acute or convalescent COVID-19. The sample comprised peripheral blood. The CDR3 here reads CATSRGLTGRDEQYF. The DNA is TGTGCCACCAGCAGAGGTTTGACAGGGAGAGACGAGCAGTACTTC.